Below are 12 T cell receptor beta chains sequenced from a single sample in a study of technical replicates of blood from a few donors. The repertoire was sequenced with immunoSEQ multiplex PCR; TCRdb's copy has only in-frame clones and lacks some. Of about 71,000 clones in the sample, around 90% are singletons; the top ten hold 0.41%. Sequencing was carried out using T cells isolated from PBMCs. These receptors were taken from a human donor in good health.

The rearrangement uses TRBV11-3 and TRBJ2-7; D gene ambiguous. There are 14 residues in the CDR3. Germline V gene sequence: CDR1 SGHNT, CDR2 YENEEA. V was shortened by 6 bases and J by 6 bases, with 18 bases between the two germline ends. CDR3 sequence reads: CASSSNLGWVEQYF. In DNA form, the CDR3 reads TGTGCCAGCAGTTCCAATCTAGGATGGGTCGAGCAGTACTTC.

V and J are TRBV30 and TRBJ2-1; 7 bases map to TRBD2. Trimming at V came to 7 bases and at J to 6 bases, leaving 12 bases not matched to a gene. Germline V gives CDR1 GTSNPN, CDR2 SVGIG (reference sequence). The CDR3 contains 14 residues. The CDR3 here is CAYLRREYGNEQFF. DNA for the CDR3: TGTGCCTATCTAAGGCGGGAGTACGGCAATGAGCAGTTCTTC.

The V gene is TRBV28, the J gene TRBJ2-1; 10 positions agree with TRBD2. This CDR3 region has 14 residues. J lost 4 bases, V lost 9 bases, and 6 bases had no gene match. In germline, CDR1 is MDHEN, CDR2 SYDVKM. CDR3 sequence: CASFRLAGYNEQFF. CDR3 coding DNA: TGTGCCAGTTTCCGACTAGCGGGTTACAATGAGCAGTTCTTC.

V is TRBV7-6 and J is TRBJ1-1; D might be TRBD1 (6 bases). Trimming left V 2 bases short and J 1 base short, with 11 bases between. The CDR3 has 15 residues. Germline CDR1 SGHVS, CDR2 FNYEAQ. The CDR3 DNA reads TGTGCCAGCAGCTTACGGACAGAGCCGAACACTGAAGCTTTCTTT. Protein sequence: CASSLRTEPNTEAFF.

CDR3 DNA: TGTGCCAGCAGAGACACAGGGTGGGGCCATCAGCCCCAGCATTTT. Protein product: CASRDTGWGHQPQHF. V gene TRBV6-5 combines with J gene TRBJ1-5; perhaps TRBD1 as D (6 bases). The CDR3 is 15 amino acids. V dropped 6 bases and J dropped 5 bases, with 17 bases sitting between them. CDR1 is MNHEY and CDR2 is SVGAGI in the germline V gene.

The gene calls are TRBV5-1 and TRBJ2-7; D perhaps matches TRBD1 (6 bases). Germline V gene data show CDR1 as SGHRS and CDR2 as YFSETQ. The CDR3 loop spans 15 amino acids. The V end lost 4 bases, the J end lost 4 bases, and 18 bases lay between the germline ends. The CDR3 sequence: CASSGNREIPYEQYF. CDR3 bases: TGCGCCAGCAGCGGAAACAGGGAAATTCCTTACGAGCAGTACTTC.

CDR3 sequence: CASSPGLVEQFF. DNA for the CDR3: TGTGCCAGCAGCCCTGGACTAGTTGAGCAGTTCTTC. The rearrangement links TRBV7-2 to TRBJ2-1; 7 bases agree with TRBD2. Germline-derived CDR1 and CDR2 are SGHTA and FQGNSA. The length of the CDR3 is 12 residues. Trimming cost V 5 bases and J 9 bases; bases outside gene matches: 4.

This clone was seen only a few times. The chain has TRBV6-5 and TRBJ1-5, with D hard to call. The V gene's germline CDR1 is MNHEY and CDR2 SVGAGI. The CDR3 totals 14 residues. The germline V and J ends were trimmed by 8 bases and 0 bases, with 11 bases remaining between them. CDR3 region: CASHSPYSNQPQHF. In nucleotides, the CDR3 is TGTGCCAGCCACAGTCCTTATAGCAATCAGCCCCAGCATTTT.

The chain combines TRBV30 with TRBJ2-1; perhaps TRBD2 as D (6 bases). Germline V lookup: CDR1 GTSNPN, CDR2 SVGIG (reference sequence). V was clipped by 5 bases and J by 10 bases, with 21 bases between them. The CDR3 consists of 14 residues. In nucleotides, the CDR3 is TGTGCCTGGTCTAGGGACTCAGACGGTGCCGAGCAGTTCTTC. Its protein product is CAWSRDSDGAEQFF. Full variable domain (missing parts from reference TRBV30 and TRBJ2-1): SQTIHQWPATLVQPVGSPLSLECTVEGTSNPNLYWYRQAAGRGLQLLFYSVGIGQISSEVPQNLSASRPQDRQFILSSKKLLLSDSGFYLCAWSRDSDGAEQFFGPGTRLTVL.

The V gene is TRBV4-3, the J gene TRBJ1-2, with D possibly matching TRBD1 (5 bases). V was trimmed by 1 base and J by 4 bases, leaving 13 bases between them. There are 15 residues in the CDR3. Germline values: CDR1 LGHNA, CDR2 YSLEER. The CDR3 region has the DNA TGCGCCAGCAGCCAAGCGGGCGGGGGGACCTATGGCTACACCTTC. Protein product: CASSQAGGGTYGYTF.

Here the CDR3 DNA reads TGTGCCAGCAGCCAGAGGACTAGGACTAGCACAGATACGCAGTATTTT. It yields the protein CASSQRTRTSTDTQYF. This chain uses TRBV7-2 with TRBJ2-3, with 7 bases aligning to TRBD2. Germline lookup yields CDR1 SGHTA and CDR2 FQGNSA. The trim removed 5 bases at V and 0 bases at J, leaving 8 bases unmatched. CDR3 length: 16 residues.

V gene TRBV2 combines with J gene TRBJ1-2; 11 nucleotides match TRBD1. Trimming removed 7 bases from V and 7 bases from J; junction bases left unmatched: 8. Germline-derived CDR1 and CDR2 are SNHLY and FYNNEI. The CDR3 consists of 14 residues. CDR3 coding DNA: TGTGCCAGCACATCTGGGACAGGGGGATTTGGCTACACCTTC. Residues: CASTSGTGGFGYTF.